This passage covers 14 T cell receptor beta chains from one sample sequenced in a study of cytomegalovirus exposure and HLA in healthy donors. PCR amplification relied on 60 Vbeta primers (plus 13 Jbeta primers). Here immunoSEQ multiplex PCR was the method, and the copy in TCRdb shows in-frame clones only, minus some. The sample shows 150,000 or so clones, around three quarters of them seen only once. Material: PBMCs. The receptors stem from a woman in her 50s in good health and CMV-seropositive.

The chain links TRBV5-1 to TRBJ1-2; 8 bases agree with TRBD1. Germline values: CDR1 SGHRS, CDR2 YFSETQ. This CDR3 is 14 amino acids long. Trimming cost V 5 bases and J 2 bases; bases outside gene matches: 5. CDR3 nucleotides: TGCGCCAGCAGGTCGGACAGGGCAAACTATGGCTACACCTTC. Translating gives CASRSDRANYGYTF.

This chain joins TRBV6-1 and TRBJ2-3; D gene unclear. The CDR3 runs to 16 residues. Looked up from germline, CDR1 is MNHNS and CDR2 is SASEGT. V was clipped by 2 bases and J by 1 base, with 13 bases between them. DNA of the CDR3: TGTGCCAGCAGTGAATGGGCCTTCCAGGGCACAGATACGCAGTATTTT. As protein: CASSEWAFQGTDTQYF.

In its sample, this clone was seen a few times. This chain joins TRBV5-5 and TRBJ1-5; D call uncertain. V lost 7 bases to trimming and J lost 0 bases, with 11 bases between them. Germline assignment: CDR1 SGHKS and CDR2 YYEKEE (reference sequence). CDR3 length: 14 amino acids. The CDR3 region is CASREQISNQPQHF. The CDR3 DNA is TGTGCCAGCCGGGAGCAGATTAGCAATCAGCCCCAGCATTTT.

CDR3 in amino acids: CASSFGTGAYEQYF. The CDR3 DNA follows: TGCGCCAGCAGTTTTGGGACAGGAGCCTACGAGCAGTACTTC. J is TRBJ2-7 and V is TRBV5-1, with 8 bases lining up with TRBD1. V dropped 5 bases and J dropped 2; count of bases not matched to a gene: 6. The CDR3 is 14 amino acids. Germline V gene sequence: CDR1 SGHRS, CDR2 YFSETQ.

As DNA, the CDR3 is TGTGCCAGCATGGGTAGCGGGACTCCGAACACCGGGGAGCTGTTTTTT. Translation: CASMGSGTPNTGELFF. The V and J genes are TRBV5-4 and TRBJ2-2; 8 bases fit TRBD2. The CDR3 runs 16 residues. Germline CDR1 is SGHNT and CDR2 is YYREEE (reference sequence). Trimming at V came to 6 bases and at J to 0 bases, leaving 7 bases not matched to a gene.

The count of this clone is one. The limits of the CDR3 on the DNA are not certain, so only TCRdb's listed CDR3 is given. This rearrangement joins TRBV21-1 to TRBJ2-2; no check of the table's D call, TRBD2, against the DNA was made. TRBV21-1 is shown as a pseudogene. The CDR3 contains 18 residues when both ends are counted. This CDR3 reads CASSKYLCGRAVTGELFF.

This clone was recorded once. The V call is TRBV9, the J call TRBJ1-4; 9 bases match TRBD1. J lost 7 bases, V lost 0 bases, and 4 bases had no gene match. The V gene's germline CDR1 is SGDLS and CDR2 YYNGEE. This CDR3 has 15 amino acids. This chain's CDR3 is CASSVVTGGGEKLFF. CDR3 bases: TGTGCCAGCAGCGTAGTCACAGGGGGCGGTGAAAAACTGTTTTTT.

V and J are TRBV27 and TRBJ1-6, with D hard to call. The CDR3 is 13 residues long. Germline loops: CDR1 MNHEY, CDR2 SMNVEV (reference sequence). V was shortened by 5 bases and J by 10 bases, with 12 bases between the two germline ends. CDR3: CASSRNRESPLHF. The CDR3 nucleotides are TGTGCCAGCAGTCGAAACCGGGAATCACCCCTCCACTTT.

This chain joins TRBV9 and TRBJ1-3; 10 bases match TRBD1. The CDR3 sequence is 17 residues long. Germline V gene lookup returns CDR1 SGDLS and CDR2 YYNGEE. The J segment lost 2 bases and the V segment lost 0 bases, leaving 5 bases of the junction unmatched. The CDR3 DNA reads TGTGCCAGCAGCGTAGGGTCGGGACAGGGGACTGGAAACACCATATATTTT. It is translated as CASSVGSGQGTGNTIYF.

The CDR3 region has the DNA TGTGCCAGCAGCTTAAAGAGCGGAGCTGGCACAGATACGCAGTATTTT. It encodes CASSLKSGAGTDTQYF. The rearrangement uses TRBV7-3 and TRBJ2-3; a possible D gene is TRBD2 (5 bases). Germline V gives CDR1 SGHTA, CDR2 FQGTGA. The CDR3 loop spans 16 amino acids. Trimming removed 1 base from V and 1 base from J, with 12 bases in between.

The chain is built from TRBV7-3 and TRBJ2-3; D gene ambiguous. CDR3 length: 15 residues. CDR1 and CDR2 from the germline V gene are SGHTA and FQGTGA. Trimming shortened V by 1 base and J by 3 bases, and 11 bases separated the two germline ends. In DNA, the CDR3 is TGTGCCAGCAGCTTAAGTTCGGTTTGGACAGATACGCAGTATTTT. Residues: CASSLSSVWTDTQYF.

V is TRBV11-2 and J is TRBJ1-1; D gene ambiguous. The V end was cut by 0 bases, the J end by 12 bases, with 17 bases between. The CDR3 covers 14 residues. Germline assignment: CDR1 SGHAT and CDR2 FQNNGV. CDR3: CASSLDGERVGTFF. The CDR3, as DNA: TGTGCCAGCAGCTTAGATGGGGAGAGGGTAGGGACTTTCTTT.

This chain's CDR3 is CASSRDRGLSEQYF. DNA of the CDR3: TGCGCCAGCAGCAGGGACAGGGGGCTCTCCGAGCAGTACTTC. V usage is TRBV5-1 and J usage is TRBJ2-7; 12 positions agree with TRBD1. CDR3 size: 14 residues. The germline V gene has CDR1 SGHRS and CDR2 YFSETQ. V was clipped by 4 bases and J by 6 bases; unmatched bases: 5.

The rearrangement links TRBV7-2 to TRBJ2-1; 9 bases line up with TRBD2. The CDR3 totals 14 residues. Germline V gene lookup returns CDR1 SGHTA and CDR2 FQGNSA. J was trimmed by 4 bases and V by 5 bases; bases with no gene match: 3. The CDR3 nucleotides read TGTGCCAGCAGCGCCAGCGGGGGGTACAATGAGCAGTTCTTC. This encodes CASSASGGYNEQFF.